A selection of T cell receptor beta chains follows, all from one sample in a study of T cell repertoires in cytomegalovirus infection. Each CDR3 protein gets one entry after TCRdb re-called the reads with MiXCR. The sample lists about 110,000 distinct CDR3 sequences; about 28% were seen once. No antigens are known for them. The specimen comprised CD8+ T cells from cultured PBMCs, sampled from culture after CMV antigen stimulation. The receptors here all came from a human donor in good health (CMV status not recorded). Some clones in this sample may be carry-over from other donors' samples. CDR3s leave out the opening cysteine and the closing phenylalanine or tryptophan. Each record gives: CDR3 length, D gene, clone size, V gene, CDR3 protein. A D gene is named only where the DNA matches it firmly. The size of a clone is reported for some rows only, either as once, few or many, or as a class for expanded clones.

CDR3 length: 17
D gene: TRBD2
clone size: NA
V gene: TRBV20-1
CDR3 protein: SATPPGLAGGPVSYEQY

CDR3 length: 12
D gene: TRBD1
clone size: few
V gene: TRBV11-2
CDR3 protein: ASSPRQGPETQY

CDR3 length: 11
D gene: NA
clone size: NA
V gene: TRBV30
CDR3 protein: AWRGQGRGEQF

CDR3 length: 9
D gene: NA
clone size: few
V gene: TRBV2
CDR3 protein: ATWVIQEAF

CDR3 length: 12
D gene: TRBD1
clone size: many
V gene: TRBV7-9
CDR3 protein: ASSPGQGGDEQY

CDR3 length: 13
D gene: TRBD2
clone size: NA
V gene: TRBV5-1
CDR3 protein: ASRLSGGPSNEQF

CDR3 length: 12
D gene: NA
clone size: many
V gene: TRBV15
CDR3 protein: ATSRVVEYNEQF

CDR3 length: 11
D gene: NA
clone size: NA
V gene: TRBV7-8
CDR3 protein: ASSLRQTTEAF

CDR3 length: 13
D gene: TRBD2
clone size: many
V gene: TRBV13
CDR3 protein: ASSAGTSGPGEQF

CDR3 length: 14
D gene: TRBD1
clone size: few
V gene: TRBV19
CDR3 protein: ASSIPTGQLYNEQF

CDR3 length: 12
D gene: NA
clone size: NA
V gene: TRBV27
CDR3 protein: ASSLSRGRTEAF

CDR3 length: 13
D gene: NA
clone size: few
V gene: TRBV2
CDR3 protein: ASSPTAGVNYGYT

CDR3 length: 10
D gene: NA
clone size: many
V gene: TRBV6-5
CDR3 protein: ASSPGEETQY

CDR3 length: 13
D gene: TRBD1
clone size: many
V gene: TRBV7-8
CDR3 protein: ASSFDRAPNYGYT

CDR3 length: 12
D gene: TRBD1
clone size: NA
V gene: TRBV10-2
CDR3 protein: ATDGLETGGAEY

CDR3 length: 14
D gene: NA
clone size: NA
V gene: TRBV4-1
CDR3 protein: ASSQDNLSRVGGYT

CDR3 length: 11
D gene: NA
clone size: NA
V gene: TRBV2
CDR3 protein: ASSEASTDTQY

CDR3 length: 14
D gene: TRBD1
clone size: few
V gene: TRBV10-3
CDR3 protein: AISEAGTGVEETQY

CDR3 length: 13
D gene: NA
clone size: NA
V gene: TRBV6-2/TRBV6-3
CDR3 protein: ASRKGPGANNEQF

CDR3 length: 15
D gene: NA
clone size: NA
V gene: TRBV7-8
CDR3 protein: ASSLNPGEIGQETQY

CDR3 length: 13
D gene: TRBD2
clone size: NA
V gene: TRBV7-6
CDR3 protein: ASSTETSAADTQY

CDR3 length: 11
D gene: NA
clone size: few
V gene: TRBV27
CDR3 protein: ASKYAGANVLT

CDR3 length: 8
D gene: NA
clone size: NA
V gene: TRBV19
CDR3 protein: ASFFYGYT

CDR3 length: 15
D gene: NA
clone size: few
V gene: TRBV2
CDR3 protein: ASSEALGGEKNTEAF

CDR3 length: 13
D gene: NA
clone size: few
V gene: TRBV2
CDR3 protein: ASSESATGGTEAF

CDR3 length: 12
D gene: TRBD1
clone size: NA
V gene: TRBV6-5
CDR3 protein: ASSYQGQTYEQY

CDR3 length: 15
D gene: TRBD2
clone size: NA
V gene: TRBV28
CDR3 protein: ASSLASGGAWADTQY

CDR3 length: 15
D gene: NA
clone size: NA
V gene: TRBV24-1
CDR3 protein: ATSDPGQGGTTDTQY

CDR3 length: 13
D gene: TRBD2
clone size: NA
V gene: TRBV12-5
CDR3 protein: ASGKGLAGVGEQY

CDR3 length: 12
D gene: NA
clone size: many
V gene: TRBV6-5
CDR3 protein: ASSWRGTGNTIY

CDR3 length: 12
D gene: NA
clone size: NA
V gene: TRBV19
CDR3 protein: ASTSSGLDYGYT

CDR3 length: 11
D gene: NA
clone size: NA
V gene: TRBV28
CDR3 protein: ASSLSTGYEQY

CDR3 length: 13
D gene: NA
clone size: NA
V gene: TRBV2
CDR3 protein: ASRGGPGRDTEAF

CDR3 length: 12
D gene: NA
clone size: NA
V gene: TRBV11-2
CDR3 protein: ASSLLGTTGELF

CDR3 length: 15
D gene: TRBD2
clone size: few
V gene: TRBV27
CDR3 protein: ASRTGLAGAVEETQY

CDR3 length: 11
D gene: NA
clone size: NA
V gene: TRBV2
CDR3 protein: ASRGAVTTEAF

CDR3 length: 14
D gene: TRBD1
clone size: few
V gene: TRBV5-1
CDR3 protein: ASSAPGTGKDYGYT

CDR3 length: 12
D gene: NA
clone size: many
V gene: TRBV7-2
CDR3 protein: ASSLTGVPYEQY

CDR3 length: 16
D gene: TRBD2
clone size: NA
V gene: TRBV7-2
CDR3 protein: ASSYSFSGGASYNEQF

CDR3 length: 14
D gene: TRBD2
clone size: few
V gene: TRBV7-4
CDR3 protein: ASSPLASGNTGELF

CDR3 length: 13
D gene: NA
clone size: NA
V gene: TRBV4-2
CDR3 protein: ASSQDDGKRGEAF

CDR3 length: 10
D gene: NA
clone size: NA
V gene: TRBV19
CDR3 protein: ASSPGKTEAF

CDR3 length: 14
D gene: NA
clone size: few
V gene: TRBV7-2
CDR3 protein: ASSPRSRGRNQPQH

CDR3 length: 11
D gene: NA
clone size: NA
V gene: TRBV20-1
CDR3 protein: SARVRGRNEQY

CDR3 length: 11
D gene: TRBD1
clone size: few
V gene: TRBV28
CDR3 protein: ASGGQGAYEQY

CDR3 length: 13
D gene: NA
clone size: NA
V gene: TRBV10-3
CDR3 protein: AISESMTAAYEQY

CDR3 length: 13
D gene: TRBD2
clone size: many
V gene: TRBV20-1
CDR3 protein: SARELAGGPHEQY

CDR3 length: 15
D gene: TRBD1
clone size: NA
V gene: TRBV6-2/TRBV6-3
CDR3 protein: ASSPPRQGVRAETQY

CDR3 length: 13
D gene: TRBD1
clone size: NA
V gene: TRBV7-2
CDR3 protein: ASSLGTGEFYEQF

CDR3 length: 14
D gene: NA
clone size: NA
V gene: TRBV28
CDR3 protein: ASTLERTVNTGELF

CDR3 length: 11
D gene: NA
clone size: NA
V gene: TRBV7-6
CDR3 protein: ASSLSVDQPQH

CDR3 length: 9
D gene: NA
clone size: NA
V gene: TRBV7-9
CDR3 protein: ASSALYEQY

CDR3 length: 12
D gene: NA
clone size: few
V gene: TRBV7-2
CDR3 protein: ASGGSGLNSPLH

CDR3 length: 12
D gene: NA
clone size: few
V gene: TRBV12-3/TRBV12-4
CDR3 protein: ASTLSTDSYEQY

CDR3 length: 12
D gene: TRBD2
clone size: NA
V gene: TRBV6-5
CDR3 protein: ASSWDGGNYEQY

CDR3 length: 13
D gene: NA
clone size: many
V gene: TRBV4-1
CDR3 protein: ASSQDLGLSEKLF

CDR3 length: 11
D gene: NA
clone size: NA
V gene: TRBV24-1
CDR3 protein: ATRGTLADTQY

CDR3 length: 15
D gene: TRBD1
clone size: NA
V gene: TRBV7-9
CDR3 protein: ASSFVPGQGITYGYT

CDR3 length: 16
D gene: TRBD1
clone size: few
V gene: TRBV28
CDR3 protein: ASSFNSATGDPNQPQH

CDR3 length: 15
D gene: TRBD1
clone size: NA
V gene: TRBV5-1
CDR3 protein: ASSSLPGQGFADTQY